These 24 T cell receptor beta chains share one sample of origin, sequenced in a study of T cell responses to AZD1222 COVID-19 vaccine. Clones were read by immunoSEQ multiplex PCR, and TCRdb kept only the in-frame ones, dropping some. The data show over 60,000 clones, more than 75% seen once. The sample was peripheral blood, taken on day 0 of AZD1222 vaccination. All receptors derive from an adult in good health.

The chain recombines TRBV5-5 with TRBJ1-4, with D possibly being TRBD1 (5 bases). V was shortened by 2 bases and J by 7 bases, with 15 bases between the two germline ends. Germline loops: CDR1 SGHKS, CDR2 YYEKEE (reference sequence). The CDR3 sequence is 15 residues long. The DNA of the CDR3 is TGTGCCAGCAGCTTACGGGTAGGGGAAGGTGAAAAACTGTTTTTT. Translation: CASSLRVGEGEKLFF.

V usage is TRBV4-1 and J usage is TRBJ1-1; D is uncertain. V lost 0 bases and J lost 0, with 8 bases in between. Germline V gene lookup returns CDR1 MGHRA and CDR2 YSYEKL. The CDR3 is made up of 15 amino acids. CDR3: CASSQEDGLNTEAFF. CDR3 coding DNA: TGCGCCAGCAGCCAAGAAGACGGACTGAACACTGAAGCTTTCTTT.

The chain joins TRBV5-1 to TRBJ1-1, with D maybe TRBD1 (6 bases). Trimming removed 3 bases from V and 1 base from J, with 10 bases in between. Looked up from germline, CDR1 is SGHRS and CDR2 is YFSETQ. The CDR3 sequence is 14 residues long. CDR3 in DNA: TGCGCCAGCAGCTCCCACAGGGAGAACACTGAAGCTTTCTTT. It is translated as CASSSHRENTEAFF.

V gene TRBV28 combines with J gene TRBJ1-4; the D gene is possibly TRBD1 (5 bases). Germline V gene lookup returns CDR1 MDHEN and CDR2 SYDVKM. V lost 5 bases and J lost 6, with 16 bases in between. The CDR3 totals 15 residues. In DNA form, the CDR3 reads TGTGCCAGCAGTGCCAATGGGGCGACTTATGAAAAACTGTTTTTT. The encoded protein is CASSANGATYEKLFF.

The CDR3 loop reads CASRGRGPYNEQFF. CDR3 nucleotide sequence: TGTGCCAGTAGGGGAAGGGGTCCCTACAATGAGCAGTTCTTC. The rearrangement uses TRBV19 and TRBJ2-1; the D gene is possibly TRBD1 (5 bases). Deletions cut 6 bases from V and 2 bases from J, with 11 bases between. The CDR3 is made up of 14 amino acids. Per the germline V gene, CDR1 is LNHDA and CDR2 is SQIVND (reference sequence).

The chain recombines TRBV6-1 with TRBJ1-1, with D uncertain. This CDR3 contains 14 residues. Trimming shortened V by 0 bases and J by 2 bases, and 7 bases separated the two germline ends. CDR1 is MNHNS, CDR2 SASEGT, per germline. CDR3 DNA sequence: TGTGCCAGCAGTGAAGCGAGTTATAACACTGAAGCTTTCTTT. Residues: CASSEASYNTEAFF.

This chain connects TRBV7-9 to TRBJ1-2; D is possibly TRBD1 (6 bases). V lost 3 bases and J lost 4, with 12 bases in between. Germline V gene sequence: CDR1 SEHNR, CDR2 FQNEAQ (reference sequence). The CDR3 length is 14 residues. Written as DNA, the CDR3 is TGTGCCAGCAGCTTCAACCGGGGGCCCTATGGCTACACCTTC. It translates to CASSFNRGPYGYTF.

The genes are TRBV7-9 and TRBJ2-7; 9 bases are a match to TRBD2. Germline V gives CDR1 SEHNR, CDR2 FQNEAQ (reference sequence). V trimming: 2 bases; J trimming: 2 bases; junction bases outside the gene matches: 4. The CDR3 has 15 residues. The CDR3 DNA sequence: TGTGCCAGCAGCTTAACTAGCGGGTTTCCCTACGAGCAGTACTTC. The encoded protein is CASSLTSGFPYEQYF. Complete variable domain (other parts from reference TRBV7-9 and TRBJ2-7): DTGVSQNPRHKITKRGQNVTFRCDPISEHNRLYWYRQTLGQGPEFLTYFQNEAQLEKSRLLSDRFSAERPKGSFSTLEIQRTEQGDSAMYLCASSLTSGFPYEQYFGPGTRLTVT.

Here the CDR3 DNA reads TGTGCCAGTAACAGAGGGCCCGGGCATTCACCCCTCCACTTT. It yields the protein CASNRGPGHSPLHF. V gene TRBV19 combines with J gene TRBJ1-6, with D uncertain. With 7 bases removed from V and 8 bases from J, the gap between germline ends came to 15 bases. Germline V lookup: CDR1 LNHDA, CDR2 SQIVND (reference sequence). The CDR3 spans 14 residues.

The chain combines TRBV6-6 with TRBJ1-6; 8 bases map to TRBD1. CDR1 and CDR2 from the germline V gene are MNHNY and SVGAGI (reference sequence). The V segment lost 0 bases and the J segment 8 bases; nucleotides outside the gene matches: 6. The CDR3 sequence is 16 residues long. This CDR3 reads CASSYSPDRAYSPLHF. Written as DNA, the CDR3 is TGTGCCAGCAGTTACTCCCCGGACAGGGCCTATTCACCCCTCCACTTT.

The genes are TRBV11-3 and TRBJ1-1; weak D call: TRBD1 (6 bases). Trimming took 3 bases from V and 5 from J, leaving 13 bases between them. The length of the CDR3 is 14 residues. Germline assignment: CDR1 SGHNT and CDR2 YENEEA. This CDR3 reads CASSLGGAGTEAFF. The CDR3 DNA sequence: TGTGCCAGCAGCTTGGGGGGCGCGGGTACTGAAGCTTTCTTT.

V is TRBV11-2 and J is TRBJ2-1; D not resolved. The CDR3 loop spans 13 amino acids. Germline V gene sequence: CDR1 SGHAT, CDR2 FQNNGV. V lost 5 bases, J lost 3 bases, and 8 bases lay in between. The CDR3 is CASSRTDYNEQFF. DNA for the CDR3: TGTGCCAGCAGCCGCACGGACTACAATGAGCAGTTCTTC. The full variable domain, with the rest looked up from reference TRBV11-2 and TRBJ2-1, is EAGVAQSPRYKIIEKRQSVAFWCNPISGHATLYWYQQILGQGPKLLIQFQNNGVVDDSQLPKDRFSAERLKGVDSTLKIQPAKLEDSAVYLCASSRTDYNEQFFGPGTRLTVL.

This chain links TRBV19 with TRBJ1-5; 11 nucleotides line up with TRBD1. Germline CDR1 LNHDA, CDR2 SQIVND (reference sequence). This CDR3 is built from 14 residues. Trimming took 7 bases from V and 5 from J; bases not matched to a gene: 4. CDR3: CASTGTGGHQPQHF. CDR3 DNA sequence: TGTGCCAGTACCGGGACAGGGGGTCATCAGCCCCAGCATTTT.

This sequence joins TRBV30 and TRBJ1-2; 7 nucleotides agree with TRBD1. The CDR3 is 13 amino acids. The ends lost 7 bases at V and 2 bases at J; junction bases unmatched: 7. Germline V CDR1 and CDR2: GTSNPN, SVGIG (reference sequence). The CDR3 DNA is TGTGCCTTCGCCGACAGGGCCAACTATGGCTACACCTTC. Translating it yields CAFADRANYGYTF.

This chain links TRBV7-9 with TRBJ1-4; tentatively, D is TRBD1 (6 bases). The germline gives CDR1 SEHNR, CDR2 FQNEAQ (reference sequence). With 10 bases removed from V and 4 bases from J, the gap between germline ends came to 7 bases. This CDR3 contains 11 residues. The CDR3 reads CATGVNEKLFF. CDR3 nucleotide sequence: TGTGCCACAGGGGTTAATGAAAAACTGTTTTTT. Using reference TRBV7-9 and TRBJ1-4 for the parts outside the CDR3, the full variable domain is DTGVSQNPRHKITKRGQNVTFRCDPISEHNRLYWYRQTLGQGPEFLTYFQNEAQLEKSRLLSDRFSAERPKGSFSTLEIQRTEQGDSAMYLCATGVNEKLFFGSGTQLSVL.

The CDR3 reads CASSPGQGSGNTIYF. The CDR3 nucleotides read TGTGCCAGCAGCCCGGGACAGGGCTCAGGAAACACCATATATTTT. V is TRBV13 and J is TRBJ1-3; 9 nucleotides match TRBD1. Germline lookup yields CDR1 PRHDT and CDR2 FYEKMQ (reference sequence). Unmatched junction bases numbered 6, after V lost 5 bases and J lost 4 bases. The CDR3 totals 15 residues.

V gene TRBV6-5 combines with J gene TRBJ2-6; no clear D. Per the germline V gene, CDR1 is MNHEY and CDR2 is SVGAGI. Trimming pared 6 bases from V and 0 bases from J, leaving 9 bases between. The CDR3 contains 15 residues. The CDR3 DNA reads as TGTGCCAGCAGGGGATTGGACTCTGGGGCCAACGTCCTGACTTTC. This sequence encodes CASRGLDSGANVLTF.

The sample holds a few counts of this clone. The chain carries TRBV5-4 and TRBJ1-2; no clear D. V lost 0 bases to trimming and J lost 8 bases, with 14 bases between them. Germline V gene data show CDR1 as SGHNT and CDR2 as YYREEE (reference sequence). The CDR3 runs 14 residues. CDR3 sequence reads: CASSLALKATGYTF. Written as DNA, the CDR3 is TGTGCCAGCAGCTTGGCCCTGAAGGCGACCGGCTACACCTTC.

The V gene is TRBV29-1, the J gene TRBJ1-1, with a possible D match to TRBD1 (6 bases). Germline values: CDR1 SQVTM, CDR2 ANQGSEA. This CDR3 is 13 amino acids long. Trimming removed 7 bases from V and 2 bases from J, with 14 bases in between. CDR3 nucleotides: TGCAGCGCCGGGGAAGGGGGAAACACTGAAGCTTTCTTT. Its protein product is CSAGEGGNTEAFF.

The V and J genes are TRBV7-2 and TRBJ1-3; D possibly corresponds to TRBD1 (6 bases). CDR3 length equals 16 residues. Germline V lookup: CDR1 SGHTA, CDR2 FQGNSA. Trimming took off 4 bases at V and 4 bases at J, with 17 bases between the two ends. CDR3 region: CASSSNTGAWGNTIYF. In nucleotides, the CDR3 is TGTGCCAGCAGCTCGAATACGGGGGCTTGGGGAAACACCATATATTTT.

This clone appeared a single time. V usage is TRBV6-2 or TRBV6-3 and J usage is TRBJ1-5, with 8 bases matching TRBD1. This CDR3 spans 16 amino acids. The J segment lost 1 base and the V segment lost 0 bases, leaving 2 bases of the junction unmatched. Germline CDR1 MNHEY, CDR2 SVGEGT. Here the CDR3 reads CASSYSTGASNQPQHF. DNA of the CDR3: TGTGCCAGCAGTTACTCGACAGGGGCGAGCAATCAGCCCCAGCATTTT.

This clone was observed a single time. This chain connects TRBV7-9 to TRBJ2-7; weak D call: TRBD1 (6 bases). The V gene's germline CDR1 is SEHNR and CDR2 FQNEAQ (reference sequence). The CDR3 is 16 amino acids. V dropped 0 bases and J dropped 3 bases, with 15 bases sitting between them. The CDR3 reads CASSLAEGQRHYEQYF. CDR3 DNA: TGTGCCAGCAGCTTAGCTGAAGGACAGAGGCACTACGAGCAGTACTTC.

This clone was detected a few times. V usage is TRBV30 and J usage is TRBJ1-1, with D perhaps TRBD1 (5 bases). Germline values: CDR1 GTSNPN, CDR2 SVGIG (reference sequence). The CDR3 runs to 16 residues. V dropped 1 base and J dropped 1 base, with 16 bases sitting between them. The CDR3 nucleotides read TGTGCCTGGAGTGGTTCAGAGGGAGGGGCGAACACTGAAGCTTTCTTT. It codes for CAWSGSEGGANTEAFF.

This clone was seen a single time. The chain links TRBV28 to TRBJ1-5; 7 bases fit TRBD1. V lost 6 bases, J lost 2 bases, and 10 bases stayed unmatched. The germline V gene encodes CDR1 MDHEN and CDR2 SYDVKM. The CDR3 is 16 residues long. The CDR3 sequence is CASRFTQGVGNQPQHF. CDR3 bases: TGTGCCAGCAGATTCACCCAGGGGGTCGGCAATCAGCCCCAGCATTTT.